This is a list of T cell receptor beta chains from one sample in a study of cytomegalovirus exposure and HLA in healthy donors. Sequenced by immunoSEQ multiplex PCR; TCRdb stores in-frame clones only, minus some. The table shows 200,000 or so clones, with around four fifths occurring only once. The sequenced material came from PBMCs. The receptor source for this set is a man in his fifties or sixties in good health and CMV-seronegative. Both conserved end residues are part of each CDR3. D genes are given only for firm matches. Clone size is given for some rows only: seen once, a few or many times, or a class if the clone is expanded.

DNA: TGTGCCAGCTCACCACAGCTAGCAGGAGATACGCAGTATTTT; CDR3: CASSPQLAGDTQYF; length: 14; J: TRBJ2-3; size: -; V: TRBV18; D: -
DNA: TGCGCCAGCAGTAAGCCTAGCGTTGAGCAGTTCTTC; CDR3: CASSKPSVEQFF; length: 12; J: TRBJ2-1; size: -; V: TRBV5-1; D: -
DNA: TGTGCCAGCAGTTACTACCCCTCGGGAGTCGGCTACGAGCAGTACTTC; CDR3: CASSYYPSGVGYEQYF; length: 16; J: TRBJ2-7; size: -; V: TRBV6-5; D: -
DNA: TGTGCCAGCAGGACCGGGGTCGGGGAGCTGTTTTTT; CDR3: CASRTGVGELFF; length: 12; J: TRBJ2-2; size: -; V: TRBV7-9; D: -
DNA: TGTGCCAGCAGCTTCCGACTGACAGAAGGGGTGTCTCAGCCCCAGCATTTT; CDR3: CASSFRLTEGVSQPQHF; length: 17; J: TRBJ1-5; size: -; V: TRBV7-9; D: -
DNA: TGTGCCAGCAGCTTGAGAGTCCAAGAGACCCAGTACTTC; CDR3: CASSLRVQETQYF; length: 13; J: TRBJ2-5; size: few; V: TRBV7-3; D: -
DNA: TGTGCCTGGAGTGTATCAATGGCGAGGCTAGCGGAGACCTATTACGAGCAGTACTTC; CDR3: CAWSVSMARLAETYYEQYF; length: 19; J: TRBJ2-7; size: -; V: TRBV30; D: TRBD2
DNA: TGCAGCGTTGCTGTGGGCCCATCCTACGAGCAGTACTTC; CDR3: CSVAVGPSYEQYF; length: 13; J: TRBJ2-7; size: -; V: TRBV29-1; D: -
DNA: TGTGCCAGCAGTTTTAGAGGATCGAACACCGGGGAGCTGTTTTTT; CDR3: CASSFRGSNTGELFF; length: 15; J: TRBJ2-2; size: -; V: TRBV2; D: -
DNA: TGTGCCAGCACCTATACGGACAGCTATGGCTACACCTTC; CDR3: CASTYTDSYGYTF; length: 13; J: TRBJ1-2; size: many; V: TRBV5-6; D: -
DNA: TGTGCCAGCAGTCAGACAGCAACCTCTGGAAACACCATATATTTT; CDR3: CASSQTATSGNTIYF; length: 15; J: TRBJ1-3; size: few; V: TRBV7-6; D: -
DNA: TGTGCCAGCAGCTTAGTAGAGAACACTGAAGCTTTCTTT; CDR3: CASSLVENTEAFF; length: 13; J: TRBJ1-1; size: -; V: TRBV7-2; D: -
DNA: TGTGCCAGCAGCCCAGACACCTCTGGCTTCTATCAGCCCCAGCATTTT; CDR3: CASSPDTSGFYQPQHF; length: 16; J: TRBJ1-5; size: -; V: TRBV7-3; D: -
DNA: TGTGCCAGCAGCTTACTTGTCGGGGGGAGTGAAGCTTTCTTT; CDR3: CASSLLVGGSEAFF; length: 14; J: TRBJ1-1; size: few; V: TRBV9; D: -
DNA: TGTGCCATCACCTCCGGGACTAGGGCCGGGACCCAGTACTTC; CDR3: CAITSGTRAGTQYF; length: 14; J: TRBJ2-5; size: -; V: TRBV2; D: TRBD2
DNA: TGTGCCAGCTCACCCATCTATATTGAGCGGTTTCAAGCTTTCTTT; CDR3: CASSPIYIERFQAFF; length: 15; J: TRBJ1-1; size: -; V: TRBV18; D: -
DNA: TGTGCCAGCAGTGAAGGCTACCACAATGAGCAGTTCTTC; CDR3: CASSEGYHNEQFF; length: 13; J: TRBJ2-1; size: -; V: TRBV2; D: -
DNA: TGTGCCAGCAGCTTAGACAATCATAGCAATCAGCCCCAGCATTTT; CDR3: CASSLDNHSNQPQHF; length: 15; J: TRBJ1-5; size: once; V: TRBV7-9; D: -
DNA: TGTGCTGAGGAGCTGTACAATGAGCAGTTCTTC; CDR3: CAEELYNEQFF; length: 11; J: TRBJ2-1; size: -; V: TRBV30; D: -
DNA: TGTGCCAGCAGTTTATCGGTACTAGCGGACTTAAAGCTTGGAAGCACAGATACGCAGTATTTT; CDR3: CASSLSVLADLKLGSTDTQYF; length: 21; J: TRBJ2-3; size: -; V: TRBV27; D: TRBD2
DNA: TGTGCCAGTAGCCCAGGACAGGGGAAGGGCTATGGCTACACCTTC; CDR3: CASSPGQGKGYGYTF; length: 15; J: TRBJ1-2; size: -; V: TRBV19; D: TRBD1
DNA: TGTGCCAGTAGTATGGGACAGGGGAGTCGCACTGAAGCTTTCTTT; CDR3: CASSMGQGSRTEAFF; length: 15; J: TRBJ1-1; size: -; V: TRBV19; D: TRBD1
DNA: TGCGCCAGCAGACATAGCGGGAGGGACAATGAGCAGTTCTTC; CDR3: CASRHSGRDNEQFF; length: 14; J: TRBJ2-1; size: -; V: TRBV5-1; D: TRBD2
DNA: TGTGCCTGGTGCGGCAGGGTCGGAGAAAAACTGTTTTTT; CDR3: CAWCGRVGEKLFF; length: 13; J: TRBJ1-4; size: -; V: TRBV30; D: -
DNA: TGTGCCAGTACCCTCACAGGCTTCAGCAATCAGCCCCAGCATTTT; CDR3: CASTLTGFSNQPQHF; length: 15; J: TRBJ1-5; size: -; V: TRBV19; D: -
DNA: TGTGCCAGCAGCTACGGGAGGGCAGGGGATACGCAGTATTTT; CDR3: CASSYGRAGDTQYF; length: 14; J: TRBJ2-3; size: -; V: TRBV11-2; D: TRBD2
DNA: TGTGCCAGCAGCTTAACAGGGGGAGAGGAGCAGTACTTC; CDR3: CASSLTGGEEQYF; length: 13; J: TRBJ2-7; size: -; V: TRBV7-8; D: TRBD1
DNA: TGTGCCAGCAGGTTGACTAGCGGAGAGGCCTACGAGCAGTACTTC; CDR3: CASRLTSGEAYEQYF; length: 15; J: TRBJ2-7; size: -; V: TRBV7-3; D: TRBD2
DNA: TGTGCCAGTAGTATTTCGACTAGCGGATACAATGAGCAGTTCTTC; CDR3: CASSISTSGYNEQFF; length: 15; J: TRBJ2-1; size: -; V: TRBV19; D: TRBD2
DNA: TGTGCCTGGAGTGCTCAGGGAGGGCAGCCCCAGCATTTT; CDR3: CAWSAQGGQPQHF; length: 13; J: TRBJ1-5; size: once; V: TRBV30; D: -
DNA: TGTGCCAGCAGCGTAACTAGCGGGAGTCTCTACGAGCAGTACTTC; CDR3: CASSVTSGSLYEQYF; length: 15; J: TRBJ2-7; size: once; V: TRBV9; D: TRBD2
DNA: TGTGCCAGCAGCACCTATAGCGGTGTCTCCTACAATGAGCAGTTCTTC; CDR3: CASSTYSGVSYNEQFF; length: 16; J: TRBJ2-1; size: few; V: TRBV28; D: -
DNA: TGTGCCAGCAGTGAGGCACAGGGGTTGGTAAGTGAGCAGTTCTTC; CDR3: CASSEAQGLVSEQFF; length: 15; J: TRBJ2-1; size: -; V: TRBV6-4; D: TRBD1
DNA: TGTGCCTGGAGGGATAGCGGCAAAAGGTATGAGCAGTTCTTC; CDR3: CAWRDSGKRYEQFF; length: 14; J: TRBJ2-1; size: -; V: TRBV30; D: -
DNA: TGCGCCAGCAGCCAAGTGTGGAGGGGAGGGACCAACTATGGCTACACCTTC; CDR3: CASSQVWRGGTNYGYTF; length: 17; J: TRBJ1-2; size: -; V: TRBV4-1; D: -
DNA: TGTGCCAGCCAAATTGCGGCGGGAGATAATGAGCAGTTCTTC; CDR3: CASQIAAGDNEQFF; length: 14; J: TRBJ2-1; size: -; V: TRBV11-2; D: TRBD2
DNA: TGTGCCAGCAGTGTTGTGAGAATGAACACCGGGGAGCTGTTTTTT; CDR3: CASSVVRMNTGELFF; length: 15; J: TRBJ2-2; size: -; V: TRBV2; D: -
DNA: TGTGCCAGCACAGCCGACAGGGCACAAGAGACCCAGTACTTC; CDR3: CASTADRAQETQYF; length: 14; J: TRBJ2-5; size: -; V: TRBV7-2; D: TRBD1
DNA: TGTGCCAGCAGCCGTAGCGGGGAGCAGTTCTTC; CDR3: CASSRSGEQFF; length: 11; J: TRBJ2-1; size: -; V: TRBV27; D: TRBD2
DNA: TGTGCCAGCAGCTCGGGTGCTAGCGGGGGCCAAGAGACCCAGTACTTC; CDR3: CASSSGASGGQETQYF; length: 16; J: TRBJ2-5; size: -; V: TRBV7-8; D: TRBD2
DNA: TGTGCCAGCAGTTCAATCAGGGTTGAAGGGGAGACCCAGTACTTC; CDR3: CASSSIRVEGETQYF; length: 15; J: TRBJ2-5; size: -; V: TRBV27; D: -
DNA: TGCGCCAGCAGCCGTGTCGGGAGGCAAGAGACCCAGTACTTC; CDR3: CASSRVGRQETQYF; length: 14; J: TRBJ2-5; size: few; V: TRBV5-1; D: TRBD2
DNA: TGTGCCAGCAGCCAAGAAGAGGGAGGATGGCAGCCCCAGCATTTT; CDR3: CASSQEEGGWQPQHF; length: 15; J: TRBJ1-5; size: few; V: TRBV4-2; D: -